Below, one T cell receptor (beta chain) is given with its context. The antigen remains unidentified. Other DNA sequences in the sample encode the same CDR3. All of the isolated RNA was reverse transcribed, so expressed TCRB transcripts were sequenced. Sequencing was performed with immunoSEQ multiplex PCR; in TCRdb, only in-frame clones are kept and a portion is missing. The table records around 250,000 clones, approximately 25% of them present only once. Germline CDR1 is SQVTM and CDR2 is ANQGSEA. The V and J ends lost 4 bases and 4 bases respectively, with 10 bases between them. The CDR3 has 12 amino acids. This sample was taken from a study of beta chain features in type 1 diabetes. Study in general: There were around 110 million sorted cells examined across all samples. Findings of the study overall: When Type 1 diabetes patients were examined, their TCRB CDR3s proved moderately but significantly shorter in all four CD4+ subsets.

This sequence was found in a woman in her 30s with type 1 diabetes. The material sequenced was naive CD4+ T cells from blood. The rearrangement joins TRBV29-1 to TRBJ2-5; a possible D gene is TRBD1 (5 bases). CDR3 sequence: CSVGSGAETQYF. The CDR3 coding sequence is TGCAGCGTTGGAAGTGGGGCAGAGACCCAGTACTTC.